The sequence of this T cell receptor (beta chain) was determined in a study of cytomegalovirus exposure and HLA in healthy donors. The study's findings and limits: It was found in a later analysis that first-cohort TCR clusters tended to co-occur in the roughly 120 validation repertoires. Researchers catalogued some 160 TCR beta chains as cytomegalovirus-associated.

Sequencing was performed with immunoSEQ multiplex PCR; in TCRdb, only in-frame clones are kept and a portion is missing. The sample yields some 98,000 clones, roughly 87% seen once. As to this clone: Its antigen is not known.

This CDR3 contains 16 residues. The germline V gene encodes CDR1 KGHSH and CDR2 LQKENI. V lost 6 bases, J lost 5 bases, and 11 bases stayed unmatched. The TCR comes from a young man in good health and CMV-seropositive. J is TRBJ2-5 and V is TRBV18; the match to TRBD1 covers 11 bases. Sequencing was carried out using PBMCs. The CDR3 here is CASSSVSGTGGETQYF. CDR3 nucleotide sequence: TGTGCCAGCTCTTCAGTTTCCGGGACAGGGGGGGAGACCCAGTACTTC.